This T cell receptor beta chain is drawn from a study of Tregs in tolerant kidney transplant recipients. Germline lookup yields CDR1 MGHDK and CDR2 SYGVNS. CDR3 length: 15 amino acids. After removal of 4 bases from V and 3 bases from J, the junction contained 2 bases not matched to a gene. Findings and caveats of the study: Biological reproducibility was not directly addressed, but technical replication error appeared minimal.

As to this clone: What it binds is unknown.

Profiling relied on immunoSEQ multiplex PCR, and the TCRdb table lists in-frame clones only, not all of them. The data show 30,000 or so clones, with approximately 83% seen just once and around 2.3% held by the top ten. The receptor was derived from a human donor in good health. The sequenced sample was Tregs from blood cultured with allogeneic cells. The chain carries TRBV25-1 and TRBJ2-6, with 8 positions matching TRBD1. CDR3 loop: CASSGRGLGANVLTF. The CDR3 region has the DNA TGTGCCAGCAGTGGCAGGGGGCTTGGGGCCAACGTCCTGACTTTC.